The entry that follows covers one T cell receptor (beta chain) sequence. A junction end diverges from the germline sequence, so it may reflect a read error. Joint extraction of RNA and DNA used roughly 20-33 mg of bulk tissue that was unsorted. The data are from a study of tumor-infiltrating lymphocytes in primary liver carcinoma. As for the study in general: Productive TCRbeta read yields ran from roughly 4 to 7.5 million per sample and were similar between tissues.

The CDR3 loop spans 14 amino acids. CDR1 is MNHEY and CDR2 is SVGAGI in the germline V gene. Researchers generated TCR beta cDNA from 500 ng of total RNA, relying on a constant-region primer. Sequencing libraries for TCR beta derived from three nested multiplex PCR rounds that used slightly modified ARM-PCR. Running approximately 10 cycles apiece, the first two PCR rounds relied on TRBV1-TRBV30 forward primers together with a C-beta reverse primer. TCRdb recomputed calls from the multiplex PCR reads with MiXCR, one row per CDR3 protein. The sample yields about 23,000 distinct CDR3 sequences, approximately 71% seen once.

This receptor was identified in a woman aged 30 to 39 with primary liver carcinoma and hepatitis B virus infection. The sample comprised liver tumor tissue from sampling region 5. Documented subset: tumor region T5, tumor centre. The chain has TRBV6-5 and TRBJ2-1; TRBD1 is a possible D gene (6 bases). The CDR3, as DNA: TGTGTCAGCATGCTTGGGGGCCAATCCAATGAGCAGTTCTTC. Its translation: CVSMLGGQSNEQFF.